This TCR beta chain appears in the sequencing data of a study of HIV-infected patients and healthy controls. Antiretroviral therapy had run roughly three months, about 14 weeks, before follow-up blood collection. No cell fractionation was done, so the repertoire covers all unsorted peripheral blood T cells. Reverse transcription used roughly 450 ng RNA and constant-region primers for alpha and beta. Using multiplexing indices, alpha and beta chain libraries were generated apart by chain-specific third strand synthesis. A 5' RACE adapter with a random hexamer and the SP2 primer site was joined to cDNA. From the 5' RACE reads, TCRdb called clonotypes with MiXCR, one entry per CDR3 protein. The repertoire consists of about 14,000 distinct CDR3 sequences, with 10% to 15% occurring once and the leading ten covering about 40%. This CDR3 has 16 amino acids. The V gene's germline CDR1 is LNHDA and CDR2 SQIVND (reference sequence). Trimming took 5 bases from V and 5 from J; bases not matched to a gene: 9.

The study's findings and limits: Compared with healthy controls, HIV-infected patients showed less CDR3 sharing between individuals.

This clonotype was observed at least ten times. Its antigen is currently unknown. This sequence was found in an adult with HIV infection. The donor label of this sample is uncertain. This chain connects TRBV19 to TRBJ2-4, with 10 bases matching TRBD2. The sample consisted of blood, taken during antiretroviral therapy. CDR3 DNA: TGTGCCAGTAGTGGCGGACTAGCGGTCCTCCAAAACATTCAGTACTTC. Translation gives CASSGGLAVLQNIQYF.